The rows below give T cell receptor beta chains drawn from one sample of a study of molecular identifiers for immune sequencing clone quantification. TCRdb reprocessed the PCR reads with MiXCR, giving one entry per CDR3 protein. This table has over 100,000 distinct CDR3 sequences, around 30% appearing once. Sequenced input: naive CD8+ T cells from blood, with Jurkat cell RNA spiked in. These receptor sequences come from a human donor in good health. Some libraries in this study had Jurkat cell RNA spiked in. Both conserved end residues are part of each CDR3. D genes are given only for firm matches. Clone sizes are given selectively: once, few, many, or a class where the clone is expanded.

j_gene: TRBJ1-1
d_gene: TRBD1
len: 14
v_gene: TRBV7-9
abundance: .
CDR3nt: TGTGCCAGCAGCTTGGGACAGATGATCACTGAAGCTATCTTT
CDR3aa: CASSLGQMITEAIF

j_gene: TRBJ2-5
d_gene: .
len: 19
v_gene: TRBV21-1
abundance: few
CDR3nt: TGTGCCAGCAGCAAAGTTGTCGACCCGGGACAGCCAATACAAGAGACCCAGTACTTC
CDR3aa: CASSKVVDPGQPIQETQYF

j_gene: TRBJ2-5
d_gene: .
len: 18
v_gene: TRBV29-1
abundance: .
CDR3nt: TGCAGCGTTGAACATGTCTGGTGGACAGAGGAAAAGAGGGAGCCCCAGTACTTC
CDR3aa: CSVEHVWWTEEKREPQYF

j_gene: TRBJ2-7
d_gene: .
len: 15
v_gene: TRBV28
abundance: few
CDR3nt: TGTGCCAGCAGTTTAGGTGGGAGAGGGTCCTACGAGCAGTACTTC
CDR3aa: CASSLGGRGSYEQYF

j_gene: TRBJ2-3
d_gene: .
len: 14
v_gene: TRBV4-2
abundance: .
CDR3nt: TGTGCCAGCAGCCAAGGAGGCCAAACAGATACGCAGTATTTT
CDR3aa: CASSQGGQTDTQYF

j_gene: TRBJ1-2
d_gene: .
len: 15
v_gene: TRBV28
abundance: .
CDR3nt: TGTGCCAGCAGTTCACCCGGGTTATCTCGGGGTGGCTACACCTTC
CDR3aa: CASSSPGLSRGGYTF

j_gene: TRBJ2-7
d_gene: TRBD2
len: 16
v_gene: TRBV5-1
abundance: .
CDR3nt: TGCGCCAGCAGCACCGATAGCGGGAGGGCGTCCTACGAGCAGTACTTC
CDR3aa: CASSTDSGRASYEQYF

j_gene: TRBJ1-2
d_gene: .
len: 15
v_gene: TRBV18
abundance: .
CDR3nt: TGTGCCAGCTCACCCGAAGGTCATGCTAACTATGGCTACACCTTC
CDR3aa: CASSPEGHANYGYTF

j_gene: TRBJ2-1
d_gene: TRBD2
len: 17
v_gene: TRBV5-6
abundance: .
CDR3nt: TGTGCCAGCAGCTTAGGTACTAGCGGGACCAGGACCAATGAGCAGTTCTTC
CDR3aa: CASSLGTSGTRTNEQFF

j_gene: TRBJ1-5
d_gene: .
len: 13
v_gene: TRBV9
abundance: few
CDR3nt: TGTGCCAGCAGTAAGGGGGGAAATCAGCCCCAGCATTTT
CDR3aa: CASSKGGNQPQHF

j_gene: TRBJ2-6
d_gene: .
len: 15
v_gene: TRBV7-9
abundance: many
CDR3nt: TGTGCCAGCAGCTTAGTAGGCTCTGGGGCCAACGTCCTGACTTTC
CDR3aa: CASSLVGSGANVLTF

j_gene: TRBJ2-7
d_gene: TRBD2
len: 17
v_gene: TRBV20-1
abundance: .
CDR3nt: TGCAGTGCTAGAGATCGGGCTAGCGGGGGGAGTTCCTACGAGCAGTACTTC
CDR3aa: CSARDRASGGSSYEQYF

j_gene: TRBJ2-1
d_gene: TRBD2
len: 15
v_gene: TRBV29-1
abundance: few
CDR3nt: TGCAGCGTTGAAGATCGGCTAGCGGAATACAATGAGCAGTTCTTC
CDR3aa: CSVEDRLAEYNEQFF

j_gene: TRBJ2-5
d_gene: TRBD1
len: 16
v_gene: TRBV28
abundance: .
CDR3nt: TGTGCCTGCAGCAACCCGACAGGGGGCGAGAAGGAGACCCAGTACTTC
CDR3aa: CACSNPTGGEKETQYF

j_gene: TRBJ2-2
d_gene: TRBD2
len: 15
v_gene: TRBV9
abundance: many
CDR3nt: TGTGCCAGCAGTCTACACACTAGCGGGAGCGGGGAGCTGTTTTTT
CDR3aa: CASSLHTSGSGELFF

j_gene: TRBJ2-1
d_gene: .
len: 16
v_gene: TRBV7-2
abundance: many
CDR3nt: TGTGCCAGCAGCTTAATTCAGGGGTTCTCCTACAATGAGCAGTTCTTC
CDR3aa: CASSLIQGFSYNEQFF

j_gene: TRBJ2-3
d_gene: .
len: 13
v_gene: TRBV13
abundance: many
CDR3nt: TGTGCCAGCAGCTCCTCCTTGGCTGATACGCAGTATTTT
CDR3aa: CASSSSLADTQYF

j_gene: TRBJ2-1
d_gene: .
len: 18
v_gene: TRBV6-5
abundance: few
CDR3nt: TGTGCCAGCAGTTACGAGTGGGTAGCCCTTAGTGCCTACAATGAGCAGTTCTTC
CDR3aa: CASSYEWVALSAYNEQFF

j_gene: TRBJ2-3
d_gene: TRBD2
len: 17
v_gene: TRBV19
abundance: .
CDR3nt: TGTGCCAGTAGGGAGACTAGCGGGAGGGGCGTCGCAGATACGCTGTATTTT
CDR3aa: CASRETSGRGVADTLYF

j_gene: TRBJ2-2
d_gene: .
len: 16
v_gene: TRBV6-5
abundance: .
CDR3nt: TGTGCCAGCAGTTACGGTGGAGGGTGGTTATCCGGGGAGCTGTTTTTT
CDR3aa: CASSYGGGWLSGELFF

j_gene: TRBJ1-1
d_gene: .
len: 14
v_gene: TRBV9
abundance: once
CDR3nt: TGTGCCAGCAGCGTAGCGGTGGGGTACACTGAAGCTTTCTTT
CDR3aa: CASSVAVGYTEAFF

j_gene: TRBJ2-4
d_gene: .
len: 11
v_gene: TRBV6-4
abundance: few
CDR3nt: TGTACCGGGGTAGCCAAAAACATTCAGTACTTC
CDR3aa: CTGVAKNIQYF

j_gene: TRBJ2-7
d_gene: .
len: 12
v_gene: TRBV12-3/TRBV12-4
abundance: .
CDR3nt: TGTGCCAGCAGCTCGGAGGGCTACGAGCGGTACTTC
CDR3aa: CASSSEGYERYF

j_gene: TRBJ2-3
d_gene: TRBD2
len: 16
v_gene: TRBV5-3
abundance: .
CDR3nt: TGTGCCAGCAGGCGCCCGACTAGCGGGAGCACAGATACGCAGTATTTT
CDR3aa: CASRRPTSGSTDTQYF

j_gene: TRBJ1-4
d_gene: .
len: 13
v_gene: TRBV7-9
abundance: few
CDR3nt: TGTGCCAGCAGCCTCGGACCGAGGGAAAAACTGTTTTTT
CDR3aa: CASSLGPREKLFF

j_gene: TRBJ1-1
d_gene: .
len: 14
v_gene: TRBV24-1
abundance: many
CDR3nt: TGTGCCACCAGTGGCCCCGATAAACAGGGCGCAGCTTTCTTT
CDR3aa: CATSGPDKQGAAFF

j_gene: TRBJ2-7
d_gene: .
len: 15
v_gene: TRBV20-1
abundance: .
CDR3nt: TGCAGTGCTAGAGGTCGAGGTGGCGTTTTCTACGAGCAGTACTTC
CDR3aa: CSARGRGGVFYEQYF

j_gene: TRBJ2-7
d_gene: TRBD1
len: 15
v_gene: TRBV30
abundance: .
CDR3nt: TGTGCCTGGAGCCCCGGGACAGGCCTCCGCTACGAGCAGTACTTC
CDR3aa: CAWSPGTGLRYEQYF

j_gene: TRBJ2-1
d_gene: TRBD2
len: 14
v_gene: TRBV7-9
abundance: .
CDR3nt: TGTGCCAGCAGCCGGGGACTAGCGGGAATTGAGCAGTTCTTC
CDR3aa: CASSRGLAGIEQFF

j_gene: TRBJ2-2
d_gene: TRBD2
len: 17
v_gene: TRBV7-3
abundance: few
CDR3nt: TGTGCCAGCAGCCTGACTAGCGGGAGGGCCCTTGACGGGGAGCTGTTTTTT
CDR3aa: CASSLTSGRALDGELFF

j_gene: TRBJ2-2
d_gene: TRBD2
len: 16
v_gene: TRBV20-1
abundance: .
CDR3nt: TGCAGTGCCCGAGACAGGACTAGCGGGACCACCGGGGAGCTGTTTTTT
CDR3aa: CSARDRTSGTTGELFF

j_gene: TRBJ2-7
d_gene: .
len: 14
v_gene: TRBV28
abundance: .
CDR3nt: TGTGCCAGCGGTTTGAGGGTACAGATCTACGAGCAGTACTTC
CDR3aa: CASGLRVQIYEQYF

j_gene: TRBJ2-1
d_gene: TRBD2
len: 16
v_gene: TRBV7-7
abundance: .
CDR3nt: TGTGCCAGCAGTCCTTGGAGCGGGGGCGCCTACAATGAGCAGTTCTTC
CDR3aa: CASSPWSGGAYNEQFF